This T cell receptor beta chain stems from a study of blood T cell repertoires in COVID-19 (TCRdb year 2020). Looking at the study overall: Samples covering the acute and convalescent phases of COVID-19 were provided by collaborators in the United States, Italy and Spain. The prospective study material was composed of cDNA or gDNA derived from T cells, B-cell-depleted T cells, or PBMCs. Subjects who had been exposed to COVID-19, were actively infected with it, or had recovered from it provided the deeply sampled blood TCRbeta repertoires that made up the dataset. A freely available public database, intended as a resource for researchers studying the immune response to SARS-CoV-2, is where the repertoires were released. Samples were obtained from the ongoing ImmuneRACE study (first 160 participants) and from some 1,200 subjects provided by 6 global collaborators. Nearly every sample came with metadata listing a de-identified subject ID, COVID-19 status, age in years and sex. Where available, HLA class I and class II types were taken from metadata supplied by the sample provider and were not determined by assay-based typing. On the study overall, not on this receptor specifically: Clinical and demographic metadata were provided uncurated, with the amount varying by source and participant.

Note on this clone: Its target antigen remains unknown. No base qualities exist here, and no much larger clone lies one base off it.

Whole blood was collected in K2EDTA tubes by collaborating institutions according to the institutions' own protocols. For TCRbeta analysis, collaborators shipped samples as frozen whole blood, isolated PBMCs, or DNA extracted from either of those sample types. V has 4 bases trimmed and J has 2 bases trimmed; junction bases matching no gene number 8. The CDR3 contains 16 residues, cysteine and phenylalanine counted. Only the CDR3 region is kept as DNA, spanning 48 bases read in frame from base 1. CDR1 and CDR2 are read off the germline V gene (reference sequence) as SGHKS and YYEKEE. The immunoSEQ Assay, a bias-controlled multiplex PCR, was used to amplify TCRbeta CDR3 regions from genomic DNA. Turning to the authors' computational methods: Within the assay, amplification of reference gene primers was used to estimate how many nucleated cells each sample contained. Sequence reads were collapsed and filtered to measure the absolute abundance of every unique TCRbeta CDR3 rearrangement. For each sample, productive Simpson clonality was calculated as the square root of Simpson's diversity index over productive rearrangements. TCRdb re-hosts the immuneACCESS table, in-frame sequences only. Its copies lack some clones; in the studies checked, an unresolved V gene accounts for under half of them, and the cause for the rest is not known. V, J and clone size reflect that table, while D and trimming were determined from the DNA. The sample profile shows over 150,000 clones; 83% of them were found once. The ten largest clones take up around 2.1% of the sample.

This TCR derives from an elderly woman with acute or convalescent COVID-19. The specimen was peripheral blood. The rearranged chain carries TRBV5-5 and TRBJ2-3, with 9 bases in between that match TRBD1. CDR3 loop: CASSLEQGADTDTQYF. The nucleotides read TGTGCCAGCAGCCTCGAACAGGGGGCCGACACAGATACGCAGTATTTT.